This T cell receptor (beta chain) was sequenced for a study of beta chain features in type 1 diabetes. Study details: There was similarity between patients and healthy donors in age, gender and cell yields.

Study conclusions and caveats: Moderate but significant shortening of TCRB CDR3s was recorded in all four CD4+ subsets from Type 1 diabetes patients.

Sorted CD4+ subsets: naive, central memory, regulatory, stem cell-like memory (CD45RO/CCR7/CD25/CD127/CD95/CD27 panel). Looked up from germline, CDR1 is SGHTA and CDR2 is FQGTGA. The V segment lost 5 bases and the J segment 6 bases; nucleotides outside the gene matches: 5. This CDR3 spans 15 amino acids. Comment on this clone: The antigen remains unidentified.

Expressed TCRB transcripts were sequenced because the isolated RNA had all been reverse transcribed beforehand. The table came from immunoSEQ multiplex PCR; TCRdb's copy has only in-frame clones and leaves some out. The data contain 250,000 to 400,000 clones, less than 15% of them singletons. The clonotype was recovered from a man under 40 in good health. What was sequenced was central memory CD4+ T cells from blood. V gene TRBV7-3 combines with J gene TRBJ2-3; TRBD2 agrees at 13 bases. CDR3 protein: CASSTTSGRFDTQYF. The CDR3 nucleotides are TGTGCCAGCAGCACGACTAGCGGGAGGTTCGATACGCAGTATTTT.